This TCR beta chain appears in the sequencing data of a study of tumor and adjacent non-tumor tissue in lung cancer. Study in general: Patients comprised about a dozen adenocarcinoma, 2 squamous cell carcinoma and 1 small cell lung cancer. Stage I to III disease affected about ten men and several women aged roughly 31 to 76. Around 4.4 million productive TCRbeta reads were obtained per sample on average.

For this clonotype: The junction departs from germline at one end; a sequencing error may be responsible.

The library came from three nested PCR rounds adapted from ARM-PCR protocols. TCRdb independently ran MiXCR on the multiplex PCR reads; one entry per CDR3 protein. The sample holds some 99,000 distinct CDR3 sequences, about 61% seen once. The CDR3 totals 18 residues. Per germline, CDR1 MGHRA and CDR2 YSYEKL. This sample's RNA came from whole unsorted tissue. More than 3 cm separated this lung sample from the edge of the tumor. V gene TRBV4-1 combines with J gene TRBJ2-1; 7 bases are a match to TRBD2. This TCR was sampled from a man aged 55 to 70 with non-small cell lung cancer. Sequencing was carried out using distant non-tumor lung tissue. The CDR3 here is CASSQDSGFERGSGEQLF. CDR3 DNA sequence: TGCGCCAGCAGCCAAGATTCGGGTTTTGAGCGGGGTTCCGGTGAGCAGCTCTTC.